The 22 T cell receptor beta chains below all came from one sample that was sequenced in a study of T cell responses to AZD1222 COVID-19 vaccine. Method: immunoSEQ multiplex PCR; TCRdb's copy keeps in-frame clones and lacks some. The sample records 120,000 to 150,000 clones, around four fifths being singletons. Sequencing used peripheral blood, obtained on day 0 of MenACWY control vaccination. These receptors were obtained from an adult in good health.

The V and J genes are TRBV2 and TRBJ1-5; the D gene is possibly TRBD1 (5 bases). CDR3 size: 15 residues. With 4 bases removed from V and 1 base from J, the gap between germline ends came to 11 bases. CDR1 and CDR2 from the germline V gene are SNHLY and FYNNEI. CDR3 DNA sequence: TGTGCCAGCAGTGCCGTTGGGGGGAGCAATCAGCCCCAGCATTTT. Its protein product is CASSAVGGSNQPQHF.

The chain recombines TRBV5-1 with TRBJ1-4; D might be TRBD1 (5 bases). Germline V gene sequence: CDR1 SGHRS, CDR2 YFSETQ. Trimming shortened V by 4 bases and J by 5 bases, and 12 bases separated the two germline ends. The CDR3 length is 14 residues. The CDR3 DNA reads as TGCGCCAGCAGCAAAGGGACGGAAAATGAAAAACTGTTTTTT. Protein: CASSKGTENEKLFF.

The V gene is TRBV29-1, the J gene TRBJ1-5, with D tentatively TRBD1 (5 bases). CDR1 and CDR2 from the germline V gene are SQVTM and ANQGSEA. Deletions cut 7 bases from V and 4 bases from J, with 14 bases between. The CDR3 has 13 residues. The CDR3: CSALSGRNQPQHF. The CDR3 nucleotides are TGCAGCGCCCTCTCGGGACGGAATCAGCCCCAGCATTTT.

The gene calls are TRBV27 and TRBJ1-1; 10 bases agree with TRBD1. Germline V gives CDR1 MNHEY, CDR2 SMNVEV (reference sequence). CDR3 length equals 19 residues. V gave up 1 base and J gave up 1 base; unmatched junction bases: 12. In DNA form, the CDR3 reads TGTGCCAGCAGTTTATGGGCCGACAGGGGGCGCGTAAGGAACACTGAAGCTTTCTTT. It yields the protein CASSLWADRGRVRNTEAFF.

V gene TRBV21-1 combines with J gene TRBJ1-1. TRBV21-1 is a recognized pseudogene. This CDR3 is 15 amino acids long. The CDR3, as DNA: TGTGCCAGCAGCAAAGGGGGGACGGGGTCCACTGAAGCTTTCTTT. It encodes CASSKGGTGSTEAFF.

The chain links TRBV6-1 to TRBJ2-7; possibly TRBD1 for D (5 bases). V gave up 0 bases and J gave up 1 base, with 16 bases separating them. The CDR3 runs to 17 residues. From germline, CDR1 is MNHNS and CDR2 SASEGT. The chain's CDR3 is CASSEALSGRASYEQYV. CDR3 in DNA: TGTGCCAGCAGTGAAGCGCTATCCGGCAGGGCATCCTACGAGCAGTACGTC.

This chain connects TRBV20-1 to TRBJ2-7, with 7 bases lining up with TRBD2. V dropped 1 base and J dropped 9; count of bases not matched to a gene: 3. Germline lookup yields CDR1 DFQATT and CDR2 SNEGSKA (reference sequence). The CDR3 covers 11 residues. CDR3 bases: TGCAGTGCTAGAGTGACTAGCAGGCAGTACTTC. Amino acids: CSARVTSRQYF.

The chain joins TRBV6-5 to TRBJ1-1, with D possibly matching TRBD1 (6 bases). Germline V gene lookup returns CDR1 MNHEY and CDR2 SVGAGI. With 0 bases removed from V and 7 bases from J, the gap between germline ends came to 12 bases. The length of the CDR3 is 14 residues. The CDR3 nucleotides read TGTGCCAGCAGTTACTCCGGACAGACTGATGAAGCTTTCTTT. Translation: CASSYSGQTDEAFF.

The chain recombines TRBV5-4 with TRBJ1-2; possibly TRBD1 for D (6 bases). The ends were cut back, 2 bases at V and 0 bases at J, with 14 bases in the middle. There are 16 residues in the CDR3. Germline V gives CDR1 SGHNT, CDR2 YYREEE (reference sequence). The CDR3 DNA is TGTGCCAGCAGCTTTAGGGGGGTGGAAGCTAACTATGGCTACACCTTC. Its protein product is CASSFRGVEANYGYTF.

This clone was observed a handful of times. The V gene is TRBV4-1, the J gene TRBJ1-3, with 10 bases aligning to TRBD1. V was pared by 1 base and J by 0 bases, with 12 bases of the junction left unmatched. Germline lookup yields CDR1 MGHRA and CDR2 YSYEKL. The CDR3 totals 20 residues. The chain's CDR3 is CASSQGVRDRGPFSGNTIYF. The CDR3, as DNA: TGCGCCAGCAGCCAAGGGGTTCGGGACAGGGGTCCTTTCTCTGGAAACACCATATATTTT.

The gene calls are TRBV15 and TRBJ1-5; no clear D. There are 16 residues in the CDR3. Germline V gives CDR1 LNHNV, CDR2 YYDKDF (reference sequence). The V end was cut by 0 bases, the J end by 3 bases, with 12 bases between. The CDR3, as DNA: TGTGCCACCAGCAGAGATCTAGGCGGCCCCAATCAGCCCCAGCATTTT. This gives the protein CATSRDLGGPNQPQHF.

This rearrangement joins TRBV5-8 to TRBJ1-6; 7 bases fit TRBD1. Germline assignment: CDR1 SGHTS and CDR2 YDEGEE. The CDR3 is 15 residues long. The V segment lost 4 bases and the J segment 6 bases; nucleotides outside the gene matches: 7. For the CDR3, the DNA is TGTGCCAGCAGCAAGGGACAGCGGGTTAATTCACCCCTCCACTTT. Encoded protein: CASSKGQRVNSPLHF. Complete variable domain (other parts from reference TRBV5-8 and TRBJ1-6): EAGVTQSPTHLIKTRGQQATLRCSPISGHTSVYWYQQALGLGLQFLLWYDEGEERNRGNFPPRFSGRQFPNYSSELNVNALELEDSALYLCASSKGQRVNSPLHFGNGTRLTVT.

This chain connects TRBV5-5 to TRBJ2-2, with 8 bases aligning to TRBD1. Germline V gene data show CDR1 as SGHKS and CDR2 as YYEKEE (reference sequence). The CDR3 extends over 13 amino acids. Unmatched junction bases numbered 3, after V lost 4 bases and J lost 7 bases. In nucleotides, the CDR3 is TGTGCCAGCAGCCCGGGACAGGTCGGGGAGCTGTTTTTT. Its translation: CASSPGQVGELFF.

The chain employs TRBV2 and TRBJ2-3, with 7 bases that match TRBD1. The germline V gene has CDR1 SNHLY and CDR2 FYNNEI. The V gene end was trimmed by 8 bases and the J gene end by 0 bases; junction bases not matched to a gene: 8. The CDR3 is made up of 15 amino acids. The chain's CDR3 is CASRGQALSTDTQYF. In DNA form, the CDR3 reads TGTGCCAGCCGAGGACAGGCCCTTAGCACAGATACGCAGTATTTT.

This clone has only one observation. The genes are TRBV7-9 and TRBJ2-3; 10 positions match TRBD2. The CDR3 is 16 residues long. CDR1 and CDR2 (germline): SEHNR, FQNEAQ (reference sequence). After removal of 3 bases from V and 3 bases from J, the junction contained 6 bases not matched to a gene. The CDR3 nucleotides are TGTGCCAGCAGCTTCGCAAGCGGGGGGGAAACAGATACGCAGTATTTT. The encoded protein is CASSFASGGETDTQYF.

This clone was observed a few times. The rearrangement links TRBV6-5 to TRBJ2-2; the match to TRBD1 covers 8 bases. After removal of 6 bases from V and 4 bases from J, the junction contained 7 bases not matched to a gene. The V gene's germline CDR1 is MNHEY and CDR2 SVGAGI. The CDR3 sequence is 15 residues long. The CDR3 is CASSSGTGGTGELFF. In DNA, the CDR3 is TGTGCCAGCAGCTCCGGAACAGGGGGCACCGGGGAGCTGTTTTTT.

The V call is TRBV30, the J call TRBJ1-5; D is unresolved. This CDR3 comprises 13 residues. Trimming stripped 4 bases from V and 2 bases from J, with 9 bases between. Germline CDR1 reads GTSNPN; CDR2 reads SVGIG (reference sequence). The DNA of the CDR3 is TGTGCCTGGAAACGTTCTGGCAATCAGCCCCAGCATTTT. This sequence encodes CAWKRSGNQPQHF.

This rearrangement joins TRBV19 to TRBJ1-5, with 10 nucleotides matching TRBD1. CDR1 LNHDA and CDR2 SQIVND come from the germline V gene (reference sequence). The CDR3 sequence is 16 residues long. Trimming took 11 bases from V and 2 from J; bases not matched to a gene: 12. The CDR3 DNA sequence: TGTGCCGGTCTCTTTTGGGACAGGGGACGCAATCAGCCCCAGCATTTT. Translation gives CAGLFWDRGRNQPQHF.

This chain joins TRBV6-5 and TRBJ2-7; a possible D gene is TRBD1 (6 bases). This CDR3 has 12 amino acids. CDR1 MNHEY and CDR2 SVGAGI come from the germline V gene. V was pared by 6 bases and J by 5 bases, with 11 bases between. This CDR3 reads CASRGTRNEQYF. CDR3 nucleotides: TGTGCCAGCAGAGGGACACGGAACGAGCAGTACTTC.

V usage is TRBV30 and J usage is TRBJ1-1; D is ambiguous. CDR1 is GTSNPN and CDR2 is SVGIG in the germline V gene (reference sequence). Trimming took 1 base from V and 8 from J, leaving 11 bases between them. CDR3 length: 12 amino acids. The CDR3 bases are TGTGCCTGGAGTGCGACGGGAGGAGAAGCTTTCTTT. It translates to CAWSATGGEAFF.

This chain connects TRBV3-1 (or the pseudogene TRBV3-2) to TRBJ2-1; 12 nucleotides match TRBD2. This CDR3 has 16 amino acids. Germline CDR1 reads LGHDT; CDR2 reads YNNKEL (reference sequence). J was trimmed by 4 bases and V by 4 bases; bases with no gene match: 5. The CDR3: CASSRTSGGPYNEQFF. CDR3 coding DNA: TGTGCCAGCAGCCGCACTAGCGGGGGGCCTTACAATGAGCAGTTCTTC.

The chain employs TRBV2 and TRBJ1-3; unclear D gene. Germline lookup yields CDR1 SNHLY and CDR2 FYNNEI. V shed 7 bases and J shed 4 bases, with 14 bases lying between them. The CDR3 loop spans 14 amino acids. DNA of the CDR3: TGTGCCAGCAAAGCCCAGATCGAGGGAAACACCATATATTTT. It codes for CASKAQIEGNTIYF.